This T cell receptor beta chain is from a study of CD8 T cells in Susac syndrome. The RNA input was 0.5 to 1 ug, and it was reverse transcribed with random hexamers. The amplification used immunoSEQ multiplex PCR on TCR beta CDR3; it spanned 54 Vbeta and 13 Jbeta. Each CDR3 protein is one row after TCRdb ran MiXCR on the immunoSEQ multiplex PCR reads. The data hold 300,000 or so distinct CDR3 sequences, with about 91% observed a single time. TEMRA cells underwent FACS enrichment and CD8+ and CD4+ T cells underwent negative isolation. Germline lookup yields CDR1 DFQATT and CDR2 SNEGSKA (reference sequence). Trimming shortened V by 5 bases and J by 4 bases, and 16 bases separated the two germline ends. The CDR3 runs 14 residues.

The sequence derives from a human donor with multiple sclerosis. V is TRBV20-1 and J is TRBJ2-3; tentatively, D is TRBD2 (6 bases). The sample comprised CD4+ T cells from PBMCs. CDR3 nucleotides: TGCAGTGCTGGAGGGACGGACCCCGCAGATACGCAGTATTTT. It encodes CSAGGTDPADTQYF.